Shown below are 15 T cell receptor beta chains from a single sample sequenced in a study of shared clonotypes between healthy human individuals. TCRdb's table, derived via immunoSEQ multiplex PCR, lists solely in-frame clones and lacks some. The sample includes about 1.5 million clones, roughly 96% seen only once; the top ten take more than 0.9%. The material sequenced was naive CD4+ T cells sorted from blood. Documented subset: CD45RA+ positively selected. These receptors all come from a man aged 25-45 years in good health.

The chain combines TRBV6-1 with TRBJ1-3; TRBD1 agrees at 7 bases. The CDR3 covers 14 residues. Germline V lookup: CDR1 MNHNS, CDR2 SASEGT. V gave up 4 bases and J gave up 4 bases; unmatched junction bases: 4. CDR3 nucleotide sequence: TGTGCCAGCAGTGCGACAGGGACCGGAAACACCATATATTTT. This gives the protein CASSATGTGNTIYF.

The CDR3 reads CASSLGLDSNEQFF. The DNA of the CDR3 is TGTGCCAGCAGCTTAGGGCTGGACAGCAATGAGCAGTTCTTC. The chain combines TRBV5-4 with TRBJ2-1, with D maybe TRBD1 (6 bases). The CDR3 contains 14 residues. Looked up from germline, CDR1 is SGHNT and CDR2 is YYREEE (reference sequence). Trimming shortened V by 2 bases and J by 6 bases, and 12 bases separated the two germline ends. Supplemented by reference TRBV5-4 and TRBJ2-1, the full variable domain reads ETGVTQSPTHLIKTRGQQVTLRCSSQSGHNTVSWYQQALGQGPQFIFQYYREEENGRGNFPPRFSGLQFPNYSSELNVNALELDDSALYLCASSLGLDSNEQFFGPGTRLTVL.

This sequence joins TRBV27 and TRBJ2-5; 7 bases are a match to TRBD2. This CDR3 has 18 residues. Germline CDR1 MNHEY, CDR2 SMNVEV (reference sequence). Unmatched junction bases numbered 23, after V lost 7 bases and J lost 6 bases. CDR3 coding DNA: TGTGCCAGCACCTCTAGCCCACCGGCGGGAGCTTATGGGAAGACCCAGTACTTC. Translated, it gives CASTSSPPAGAYGKTQYF.

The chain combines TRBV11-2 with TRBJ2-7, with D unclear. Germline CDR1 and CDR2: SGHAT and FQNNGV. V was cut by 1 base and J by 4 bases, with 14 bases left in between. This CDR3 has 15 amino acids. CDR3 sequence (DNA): TGTGCCAGCAGCTTAGGCTGGAGCACGGCTTACGAGCAGTACTTC. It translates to CASSLGWSTAYEQYF.

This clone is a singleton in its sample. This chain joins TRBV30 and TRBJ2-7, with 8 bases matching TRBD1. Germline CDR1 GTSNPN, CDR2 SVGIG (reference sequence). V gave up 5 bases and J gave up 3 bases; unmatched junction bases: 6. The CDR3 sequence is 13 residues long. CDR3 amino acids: CAWGQGRNYEQYF. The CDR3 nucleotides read TGTGCCTGGGGACAGGGCAGAAACTACGAGCAGTACTTC.

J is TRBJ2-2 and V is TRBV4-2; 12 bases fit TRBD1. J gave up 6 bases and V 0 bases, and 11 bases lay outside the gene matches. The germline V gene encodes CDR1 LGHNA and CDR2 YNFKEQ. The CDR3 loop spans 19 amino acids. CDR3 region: CASSQDSIGTGGRAGELFF. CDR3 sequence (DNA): TGTGCCAGCAGCCAAGATAGTATAGGGACAGGGGGCCGCGCCGGGGAGCTGTTTTTT.

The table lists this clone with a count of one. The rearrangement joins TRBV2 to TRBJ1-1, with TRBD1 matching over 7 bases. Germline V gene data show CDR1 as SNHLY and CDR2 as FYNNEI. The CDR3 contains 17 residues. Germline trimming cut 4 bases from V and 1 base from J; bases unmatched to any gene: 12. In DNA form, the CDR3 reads TGTGCCAGCAGTGGGGGTTCGAGGGGGCTGGGGAACACTGAAGCTTTCTTT. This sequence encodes CASSGGSRGLGNTEAFF. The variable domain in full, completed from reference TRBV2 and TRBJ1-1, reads EPEVTQTPSHQVTQMGQEVILRCVPISNHLYFYWYRQILGQKVEFLVSFYNNEISEKSEIFDDQFSVERPDGSNFTLKIRSTKLEDSAMYFCASSGGSRGLGNTEAFFGQGTRLTVV.

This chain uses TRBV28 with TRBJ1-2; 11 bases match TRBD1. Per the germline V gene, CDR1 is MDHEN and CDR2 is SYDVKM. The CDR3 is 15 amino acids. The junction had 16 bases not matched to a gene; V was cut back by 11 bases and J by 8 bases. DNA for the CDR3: TGTGCCCCGAAAGTCAGGGACAGGGGGTTGTGGGGCTACACCTTC. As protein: CAPKVRDRGLWGYTF.

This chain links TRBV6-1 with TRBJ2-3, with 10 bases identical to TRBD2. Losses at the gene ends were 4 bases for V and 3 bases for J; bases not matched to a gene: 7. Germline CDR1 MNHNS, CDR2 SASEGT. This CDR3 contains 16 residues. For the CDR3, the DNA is TGTGCCAGCAGTGCCCGAACTAGCGGGAATACAGATACGCAGTATTTT. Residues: CASSARTSGNTDTQYF.

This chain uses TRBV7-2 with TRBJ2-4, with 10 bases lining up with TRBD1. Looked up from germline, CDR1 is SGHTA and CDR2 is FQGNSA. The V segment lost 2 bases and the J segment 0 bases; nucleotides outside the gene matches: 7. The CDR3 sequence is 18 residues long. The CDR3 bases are TGTGCCAGCAGCTTATATGGGACAGGGGCCTTAGCCAAAAACATTCAGTACTTC. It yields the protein CASSLYGTGALAKNIQYF.

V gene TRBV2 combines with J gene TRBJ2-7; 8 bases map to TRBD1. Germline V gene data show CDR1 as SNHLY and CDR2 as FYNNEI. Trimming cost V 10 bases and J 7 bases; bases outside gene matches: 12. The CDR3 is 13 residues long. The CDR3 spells CATQEQGASEQYF. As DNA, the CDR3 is TGTGCCACCCAGGAGCAGGGGGCGAGTGAGCAGTACTTC.

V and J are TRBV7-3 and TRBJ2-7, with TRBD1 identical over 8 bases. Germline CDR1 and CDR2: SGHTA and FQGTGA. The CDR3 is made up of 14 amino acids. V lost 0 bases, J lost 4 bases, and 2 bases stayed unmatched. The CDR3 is CASSLTRGPYEQYF. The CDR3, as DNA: TGTGCCAGCAGCTTAACCAGGGGGCCGTACGAGCAGTACTTC.

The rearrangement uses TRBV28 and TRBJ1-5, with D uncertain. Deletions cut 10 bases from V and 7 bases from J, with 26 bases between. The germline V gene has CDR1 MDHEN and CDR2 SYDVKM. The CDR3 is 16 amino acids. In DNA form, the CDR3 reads TGTGCCACCTCAGACCCAGATCCCCCAGATCGGCAGCCCCAGCATTTT. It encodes CATSDPDPPDRQPQHF.

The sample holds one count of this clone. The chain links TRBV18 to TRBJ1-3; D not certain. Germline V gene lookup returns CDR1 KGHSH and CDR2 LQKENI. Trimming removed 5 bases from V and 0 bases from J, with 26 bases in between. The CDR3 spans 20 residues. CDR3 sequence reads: CASSMTDYWINSLSGNTIYF. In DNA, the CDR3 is TGTGCCAGCTCAATGACCGACTACTGGATAAATAGCCTCTCTGGAAACACCATATATTTT. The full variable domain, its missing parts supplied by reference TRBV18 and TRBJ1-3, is NAGVMQNPRHLVRRRGQEARLRCSPMKGHSHVYWYRQLPEEGLKFMVYLQKENIIDESGMPKERFSAEFPKEGPSILRIQQVVRGDSAAYFCASSMTDYWINSLSGNTIYFGEGSWLTVV.

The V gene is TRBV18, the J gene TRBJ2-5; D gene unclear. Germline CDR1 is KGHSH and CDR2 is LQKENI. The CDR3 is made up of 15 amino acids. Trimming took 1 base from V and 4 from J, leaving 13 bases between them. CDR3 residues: CASSPRARSLETQYF. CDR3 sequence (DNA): TGTGCCAGCTCACCACGGGCTAGGAGCTTAGAGACCCAGTACTTC.